Below are 21 T cell receptor beta chains sequenced from a single sample in a study of metastatic and nonmetastatic thyroid tumors. MiXCR re-clonotyped the PCR reads for TCRdb. Counted here are more than 90,000 clones, more than 9.5% occurring once; the ten biggest clones make up about 10%. Nobody among the patients had been given any treatment before thyroid surgery. Sequencing was done on a sample of blood. The receptors shown here come from a female donor with papillary thyroid cancer or a benign thyroid nodule (not recorded which). Some clones in this sample may be carry-over from other donors' samples.

This clone has ten or more counts. Other DNA variants within this sample encode the same CDR3. The chain has TRBV27 and TRBJ2-7, with a tentative D call TRBD1 (6 bases). Trimming left V 4 bases short and J 3 bases short, with 7 bases between. CDR3 length equals 12 residues. Per the germline V gene, CDR1 is MNHEY and CDR2 is SMNVEV (reference sequence). As DNA, the CDR3 is TGTGCCAGCAGTTCCAGGGGCTACGAGCAGTACTTC. Amino acid sequence: CASSSRGYEQYF.

This clone was picked up a small number of times. The chain has TRBV30 and TRBJ2-7; TRBD2 might be the D (6 bases). The CDR3 consists of 13 residues. Trimming removed 8 bases from V and 3 bases from J, with 17 bases in between. Germline CDR1 is GTSNPN and CDR2 is SVGIG (reference sequence). The CDR3 loop is CARLFLRDYEQYF. The DNA for the CDR3 is TGTGCCCGCCTTTTTTTGCGGGACTACGAGCAGTACTTC.

This clone was detected ten times or more. The chain uses TRBV11-2 and TRBJ2-7, with 8 positions matching TRBD2. The CDR3 extends over 16 amino acids. V trimming: 5 bases; J trimming: 4 bases; junction bases outside the gene matches: 13. Germline V gene sequence: CDR1 SGHAT, CDR2 FQNNGV. CDR3 residues: CASSPEEAGARYEQYF. The CDR3 DNA reads as TGTGCCAGCAGCCCCGAAGAAGCGGGAGCGAGGTACGAGCAGTACTTC.

J is TRBJ2-7 and V is TRBV7-2, with D possibly matching TRBD2 (5 bases). CDR3 length: 15 residues. V lost 0 bases, J lost 4 bases, and 13 bases lay in between. Germline values: CDR1 SGHTA, CDR2 FQGNSA. In DNA form, the CDR3 reads TGTGCCAGCAGCTTAGCAGCGGTAGTACGTTACGAGCAGTACTTC. Translation gives CASSLAAVVRYEQYF.

This chain connects TRBV20-1 to TRBJ2-7; the match to TRBD1 covers 8 bases. CDR1 and CDR2 from the germline V gene are DFQATT and SNEGSKA (reference sequence). Losses at the gene ends were 5 bases for V and 4 bases for J; bases not matched to a gene: 10. CDR3 length: 14 residues. The CDR3 coding sequence is TGCAGTGCTGATCCGGGACAGGTGTGGTACGAGCAGTACTTC. Translated, it gives CSADPGQVWYEQYF.

This clone was seen many times. The chain has TRBV20-1 and TRBJ1-2; 7 bases agree with TRBD1. The CDR3 spans 13 residues. Trimming removed 4 bases from V and 2 bases from J; junction bases left unmatched: 4. Germline CDR1 is DFQATT and CDR2 is SNEGSKA (reference sequence). The CDR3 reads CSANRGDNYGYTF. CDR3 in DNA: TGCAGTGCTAACAGGGGCGACAACTATGGCTACACCTTC.

In this sample, this clone turned up many times. V is TRBV29-1 and J is TRBJ2-5; 7 positions match TRBD1. CDR3 length: 14 residues. V was pared by 4 bases and J by 0 bases, with 5 bases of the junction left unmatched. Germline values: CDR1 SQVTM, CDR2 ANQGSEA. The CDR3 is CSVVLGQYQETQYF. The CDR3 DNA reads as TGCAGCGTTGTACTGGGACAGTACCAAGAGACCCAGTACTTC.

There are a few counts of this clone. This may be a read error: a much more frequent sequence differs by one nucleotide. The rearrangement links TRBV28 to TRBJ2-5; D is uncertain. The V end was cut by 1 base, the J end by 8 bases, with 11 bases between. The CDR3 sequence is 13 residues long. CDR1 and CDR2 from the germline V gene are MDHEN and SYDVKM. In DNA, the CDR3 is TGTGCCAGCAGTTTATTGGTATTCGATACCCAGTACTTC. Translating it yields CASSLLVFDTQYF.

This clone occurred many times. The V gene is TRBV5-1, the J gene TRBJ2-2; 10 bases are a match to TRBD2. CDR1 SGHRS and CDR2 YFSETQ come from the germline V gene. The V gene end was trimmed by 0 bases and the J gene end by 5 bases; junction bases not matched to a gene: 16. The CDR3 totals 20 residues. The CDR3 DNA reads as TGCGCCAGCAGCTTGGATGGGCTAGCGGGAGTATTCGGTCAGACCGGGGAGCTGTTTTTT. It translates to CASSLDGLAGVFGQTGELFF.

This clone was counted a few times. This rearrangement joins TRBV7-2 to TRBJ1-3, with no clear D. The CDR3 contains 10 residues. Germline CDR1 and CDR2: SGHTA and FQGNSA. V lost 5 bases to trimming and J lost 4 bases, with 0 bases between them. In DNA form, the CDR3 reads TGTGCCAGCAGCGGAAACACCATATATTTT. It yields the protein CASSGNTIYF.

This clone was counted many times. At one end, the junction sequence differs from germline, possibly due to a read error. The chain has TRBV3-1 and TRBJ1-6; D might be TRBD1 (5 bases). CDR1 and CDR2 (germline): LGHDT, YNNKEL (reference sequence). The CDR3 has 11 residues. CDR3 sequence reads: CSGQGPGTLHF. CDR3 nucleotide sequence: TGCTCTGGGCAGGGCCCTGGGACCCTCCACTTT.

This clone was counted at least ten times. This sequence joins TRBV2 and TRBJ2-2, with TRBD1 as a possible D gene (6 bases). The CDR3 loop spans 17 amino acids. The ends were cut back, 3 bases at V and 1 base at J, with 15 bases in the middle. The germline gives CDR1 SNHLY, CDR2 FYNNEI. This chain's CDR3 is CASSDKPADRNTGELFF. In DNA, the CDR3 is TGTGCCAGCAGTGATAAGCCAGCGGACAGGAACACCGGGGAGCTGTTTTTT.

This clone was found many times. The CDR3: CSASPGGPTSVYTDTQYF. Here the CDR3 DNA reads TGCAGTGCTAGTCCAGGAGGCCCTACTAGCGTATACACAGATACGCAGTATTTT. This rearrangement joins TRBV20-1 to TRBJ2-3, with 7 bases aligning to TRBD2. Germline assignment: CDR1 DFQATT and CDR2 SNEGSKA (reference sequence). The V and J ends lost 3 bases and 2 bases, in that order; junction bases with no gene match: 17. This CDR3 has 18 residues.

This clone was found many times. Just one base apart from a much larger clone, this may be a read error. This chain's CDR3 is CASSLVGTSSSYNEQFF. The CDR3 nucleotides read TGTGCCAGCAGTTTGGTAGGGACGTCCAGCTCCTACAATGAGCAGTTCTTC. V is TRBV27 and J is TRBJ2-1, with D perhaps assigned TRBD1 or TRBD2 (5 bases each). The CDR3 is 17 amino acids. From germline, CDR1 is MNHEY and CDR2 SMNVEV (reference sequence). V was trimmed by 3 bases and J by 0 bases, leaving 15 bases between them.

This clone has ten or more counts. The chain recombines TRBV30 with TRBJ2-5; 7 bases map to TRBD2. CDR1 is GTSNPN and CDR2 is SVGIG in the germline V gene (reference sequence). Trimming at V came to 0 bases and at J to 4 bases, leaving 5 bases not matched to a gene. The CDR3 has 14 amino acids. Here the CDR3 DNA reads TGTGCCTGGAGTGTAGGCGGGGGAGGAGAGACCCAGTACTTC. Its protein product is CAWSVGGGGETQYF.

At least ten counts were recorded for this clone. This chain connects TRBV6-1 to TRBJ1-6; 8 bases align to TRBD1. The CDR3 spans 15 residues. J lost 8 bases, V lost 6 bases, and 9 bases had no gene match. Germline V gene sequence: CDR1 MNHNS, CDR2 SASEGT. The CDR3 loop reads CASSTSGGAYSPLHF. Written as DNA, the CDR3 is TGTGCCAGCAGCACCTCAGGGGGCGCTTATTCACCCCTCCACTTT.

This clone was counted ten times or more. The genes are TRBV27 and TRBJ2-3; TRBD2 agrees at 11 bases. The CDR3 spans 16 residues. V lost 5 bases to trimming and J lost 2 bases; unmatched junction nucleotides: 6. Germline assignment: CDR1 MNHEY and CDR2 SMNVEV (reference sequence). The DNA for the CDR3 is TGTGCCAGCAGTCCAGGGACTAGCGGCCTCACAGATACGCAGTATTTT. Its protein product is CASSPGTSGLTDTQYF.

This clone was detected many times. The V gene is TRBV7-9, the J gene TRBJ1-5, with D hard to call. This CDR3 is built from 12 residues. Germline CDR1 reads SEHNR; CDR2 reads FQNEAQ (reference sequence). Trimming took 1 base from V and 3 from J, leaving 1 base between them. DNA for the CDR3: TGTGCCAGCAGCTTAGACAATCAGCCCCAGCATTTT. Translating it yields CASSLDNQPQHF.

V and J are TRBV3-1 and TRBJ2-3, with a possible D match to TRBD2 (7 bases). The CDR3 spans 19 residues. V lost 4 bases and J lost 2, with 25 bases in between. Germline V gene lookup returns CDR1 LGHDT and CDR2 YNNKEL (reference sequence). For the CDR3, the DNA is TGTGCCAGCAGCCTCACACAGGGTAAGAGCGGGATGCCCACAGATACGCAGTATTTT. Amino acid sequence: CASSLTQGKSGMPTDTQYF.

The sample holds many counts of this clone. The chain combines TRBV24-1 with TRBJ1-5; 7 nucleotides align to TRBD1. Germline V lookup: CDR1 KGHDR, CDR2 SFDVKD. The junction had 10 bases not matched to a gene; V was cut back by 3 bases and J by 6 bases. The CDR3 is 16 residues long. The CDR3 protein is CATSDNRQGAGQPQHF. CDR3 coding DNA: TGTGCCACCAGTGATAACAGACAGGGTGCGGGTCAGCCCCAGCATTTT.

This clone came up many times. The V and J genes are TRBV27 and TRBJ2-1; D is unclear. The CDR3 totals 12 residues. Germline V gives CDR1 MNHEY, CDR2 SMNVEV (reference sequence). V gave up 8 bases and J gave up 5 bases, with 10 bases separating them. The CDR3 here is CASQSVNNEQFF. Written as DNA, the CDR3 is TGTGCCAGCCAGTCGGTAAACAATGAGCAGTTCTTC.